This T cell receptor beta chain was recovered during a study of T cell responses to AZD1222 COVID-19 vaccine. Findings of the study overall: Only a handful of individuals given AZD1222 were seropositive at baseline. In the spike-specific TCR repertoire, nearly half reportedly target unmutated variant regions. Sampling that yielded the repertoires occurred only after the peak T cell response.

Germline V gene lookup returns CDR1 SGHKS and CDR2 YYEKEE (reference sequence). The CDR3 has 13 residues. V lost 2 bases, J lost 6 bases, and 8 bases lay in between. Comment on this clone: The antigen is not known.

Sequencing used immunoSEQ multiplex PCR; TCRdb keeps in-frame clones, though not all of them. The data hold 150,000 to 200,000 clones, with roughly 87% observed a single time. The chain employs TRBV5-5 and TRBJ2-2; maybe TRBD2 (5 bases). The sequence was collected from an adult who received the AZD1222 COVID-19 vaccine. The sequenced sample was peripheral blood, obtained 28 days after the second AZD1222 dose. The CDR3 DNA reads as TGTGCCAGCAGCTTCGGCGGGTCCGGGGAGCTGTTTTTT. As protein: CASSFGGSGELFF.